This TCR beta chain appears in the sequencing data of a study of identical twins (dated by TCRdb to about 2016). Regarding the complete study: The study deep-sequenced TCR alpha and beta repertoires from monozygotic twins, unrelated adults of various ages and cord blood to test whether fetal clonotypes persist. To rule out contamination, the twin experiments were replicated at different times with different library preparation protocols.

Including the terminal cysteine and phenylalanine, the CDR3 comprises 14 residues. Solely the CDR3 DNA is kept, with 42 bases framed from the first base. The V end gives up 6 bases and the J end 2 bases, leaving 7 bases in the junction not matched to a gene. Results the study describes overall, beyond this receptor: Abundant cord blood beta clonotypes had fewer insertions, young adult naive repertoires showed a similar but weaker trend, and memory repertoires showed no such trend. Invariant T cells such as MAIT and iNKT could partly confound zero-insertion analyses, though diverse VJ usage argued against this for most clonotypes. In beta out-of-frame sequences, excess twin sharing was weaker, because having fewer shared sequences lowered the signal-to-noise ratio. In monozygotic twins, recombination models systematically underestimated out-of-frame TCR alpha sharing, but the models matched the sharing seen between unrelated individuals. Compared with coincidental sharing between unrelated individuals, out-of-frame TCR alpha sequences shared between twins had an excess of sequences with low generation probability. Because the same donors could not be followed over many years, the conclusions relied on cross-sectional statistical analysis.

Libraries were built with 5' RACE. For sequencing, an Illumina HiSeq 2000 was employed. Template switching added a universal primer binding site, and the final cDNA carried a unique molecular identifier that allowed TCR cDNA molecules to be counted accurately. First-strand cDNA for TCR alpha and beta chains was synthesized from specific primers in the conserved constant-segment region. To control for contamination, each cDNA library was double barcoded with a SMART-Mk sample barcode plus Illumina barcodes. TruSeq adapter sequences along with Illumina sample barcodes were introduced in two successive PCR steps. The Illumina HiSeq platform was used with custom primers to sequence TCR alpha and beta cDNA libraries. Per the original workflow: Unique molecular identifiers were extracted from raw reads with MiGEC, and CDR3 positions were determined with MiXCR. For each individual, recombination models were inferred using an EM algorithm with the repgenHMM and IGoR tools. The tcR package in R was used for shared clonotype analysis, with sharing normalized by the product of cloneset sizes. Out-of-frame nonproductive sequences were analyzed to study raw recombination free of thymic and clonal selection effects. TCRdb cleaned the public reads at Q25 with fastp, built clones with MiXCR and kept in-frame beta chains. For every CDR3 protein sequence, its rows merge into one entry that carries the most common genes and DNA. It is TCRdb's table, rather than the study itself, that gives the V and J calls and clone size. Recorded for this sample are approximately 220,000 distinct CDR3 sequences; roughly a tenth of them occurred a single time. The ten largest make up approximately 5.1% of the sample.

Only healthy Caucasian donors were included. Miltenyi CD45RO+ enrichment and human naive T-cell isolation kits were used to isolate memory (CD45RO+) and naive T cells from PBMC. In its sample, this clonotype was seen a few times. Its target antigen remains unknown. No clone much larger than this one lies a single base away; base qualities are absent. The origin of this receptor is a woman aged 18-35 years in good health. The chain was built from TRBV12-3 or TRBV12-4 and TRBJ2-7; the central 7 bases match TRBD2. The sample taken for sequencing was memory (CD45RO+) T cells sorted from blood. The cell subset or site label on this specimen signifies: CD45RO+ enriched T cells. In nucleotides, the sequence is TGTGCCAGCAGCCACGGGGAGGGAACCTACGAGCAGTACTTC. It translates to CASSHGEGTYEQYF.